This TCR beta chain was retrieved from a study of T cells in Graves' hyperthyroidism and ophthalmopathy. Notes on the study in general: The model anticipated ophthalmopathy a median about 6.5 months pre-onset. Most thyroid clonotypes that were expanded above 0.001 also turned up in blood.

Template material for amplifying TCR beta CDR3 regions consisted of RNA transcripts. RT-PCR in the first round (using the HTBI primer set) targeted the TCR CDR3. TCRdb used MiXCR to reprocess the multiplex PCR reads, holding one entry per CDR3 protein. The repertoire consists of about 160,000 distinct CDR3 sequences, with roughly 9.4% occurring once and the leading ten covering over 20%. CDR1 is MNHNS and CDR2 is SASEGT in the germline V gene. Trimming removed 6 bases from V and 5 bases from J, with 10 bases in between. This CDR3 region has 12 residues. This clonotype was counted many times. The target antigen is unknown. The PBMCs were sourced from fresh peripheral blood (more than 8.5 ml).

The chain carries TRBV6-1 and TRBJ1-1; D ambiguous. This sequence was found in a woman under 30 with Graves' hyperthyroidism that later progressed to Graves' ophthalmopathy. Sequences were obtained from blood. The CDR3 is CASSNRPTEAFF. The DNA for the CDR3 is TGTGCCAGCAGCAATCGCCCGACTGAAGCTTTCTTT.